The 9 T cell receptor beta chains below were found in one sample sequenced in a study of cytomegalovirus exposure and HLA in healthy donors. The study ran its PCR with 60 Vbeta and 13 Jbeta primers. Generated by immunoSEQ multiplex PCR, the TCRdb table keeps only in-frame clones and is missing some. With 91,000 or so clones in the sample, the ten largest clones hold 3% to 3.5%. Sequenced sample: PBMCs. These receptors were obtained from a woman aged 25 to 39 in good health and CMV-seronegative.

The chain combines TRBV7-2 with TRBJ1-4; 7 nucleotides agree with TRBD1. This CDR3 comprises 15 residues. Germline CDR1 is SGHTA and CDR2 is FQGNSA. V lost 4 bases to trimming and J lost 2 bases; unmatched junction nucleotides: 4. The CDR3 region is CASSSQGNTNEKLFF. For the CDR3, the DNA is TGTGCCAGCAGCTCACAGGGGAACACTAATGAAAAACTGTTTTTT.

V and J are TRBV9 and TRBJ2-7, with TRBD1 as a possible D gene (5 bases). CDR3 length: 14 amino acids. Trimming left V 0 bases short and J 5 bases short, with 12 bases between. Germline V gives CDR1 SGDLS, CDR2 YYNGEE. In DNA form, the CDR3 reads TGTGCCAGCAGCGTAGGGGGCGCCCCGGACGAGCAGTACTTC. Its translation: CASSVGGAPDEQYF.

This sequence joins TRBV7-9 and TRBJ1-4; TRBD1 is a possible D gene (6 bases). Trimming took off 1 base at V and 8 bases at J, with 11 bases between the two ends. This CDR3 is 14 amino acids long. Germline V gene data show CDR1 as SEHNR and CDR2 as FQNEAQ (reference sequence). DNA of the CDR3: TGTGCCAGCAGCTTAGTACAGGGAAAAGAAAAACTGTTTTTT. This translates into CASSLVQGKEKLFF.

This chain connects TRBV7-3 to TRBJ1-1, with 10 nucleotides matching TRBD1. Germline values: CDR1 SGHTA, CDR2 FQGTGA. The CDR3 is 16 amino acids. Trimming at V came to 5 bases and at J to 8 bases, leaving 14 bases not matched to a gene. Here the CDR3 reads CASSLTGTGVVGEAFF. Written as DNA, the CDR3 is TGTGCCAGCAGCCTGACCGGGACAGGGGTAGTGGGCGAAGCTTTCTTT.

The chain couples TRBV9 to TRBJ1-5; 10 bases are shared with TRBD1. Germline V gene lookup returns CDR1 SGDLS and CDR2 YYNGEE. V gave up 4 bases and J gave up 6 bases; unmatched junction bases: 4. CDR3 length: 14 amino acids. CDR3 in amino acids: CASSTGQGSQPQHF. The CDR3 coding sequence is TGTGCCAGCAGCACGGGACAGGGGAGTCAGCCCCAGCATTTT.

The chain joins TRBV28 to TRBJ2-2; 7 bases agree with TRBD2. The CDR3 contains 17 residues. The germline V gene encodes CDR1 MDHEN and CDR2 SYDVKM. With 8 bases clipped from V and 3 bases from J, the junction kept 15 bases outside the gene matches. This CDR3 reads CASYFGAGVFHTGELFF. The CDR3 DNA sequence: TGTGCCAGCTATTTTGGGGCGGGAGTGTTTCACACCGGGGAGCTGTTTTTT.

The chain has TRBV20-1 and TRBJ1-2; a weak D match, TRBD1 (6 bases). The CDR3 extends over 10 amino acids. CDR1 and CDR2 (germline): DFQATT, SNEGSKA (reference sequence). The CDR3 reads CTPDRIDYTF. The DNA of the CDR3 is TGCACCCCTGACAGGATCGACTACACCTTC.

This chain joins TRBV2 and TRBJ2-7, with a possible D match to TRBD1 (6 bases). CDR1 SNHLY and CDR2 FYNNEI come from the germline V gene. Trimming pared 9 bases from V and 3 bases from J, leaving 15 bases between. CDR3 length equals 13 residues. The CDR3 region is CASEDSMLYEQYF. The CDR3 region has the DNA TGTGCCAGTGAGGACAGCATGCTCTACGAGCAGTACTTC.

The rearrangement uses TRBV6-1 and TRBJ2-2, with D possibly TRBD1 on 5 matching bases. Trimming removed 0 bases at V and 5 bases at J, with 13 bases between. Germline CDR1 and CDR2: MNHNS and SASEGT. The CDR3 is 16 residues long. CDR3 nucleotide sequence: TGTGCCAGCAGTGAAGCTTTAGACAGAGCAACCGGGGAGCTGTTTTTT. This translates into CASSEALDRATGELFF.